The table lists the clone carrying this TCR beta chain with a count of one. Per the germline V gene, CDR1 is SGHRS and CDR2 is YFSETQ. The J segment lost 8 bases and the V segment lost 7 bases, leaving 6 bases of the junction unmatched. The CDR3 covers 13 residues. This record belongs to a study of shared T cell receptors in the human thymus. Data came from immunoSEQ multiplex PCR; TCRdb stores just in-frame clones and leaves some out. The sample shows about 660,000 clones, roughly 90% of them seen only once. These data were also filed under a second study, of human thymus T cells. This second study notes: The study used thymus tissue resected during corrective heart surgery. V and J gene usage appeared biased in thymic and blood repertoires. Overlap was high between thymic repertoires from unrelated individuals, as reported in related research.

The rearrangement uses TRBV5-1 and TRBJ1-4, with TRBD1 matching 9 bases. The receptor's source is a boy less than two years old with a congenital heart defect. Material for sequencing was thymocytes. The CDR3 bases are TGCGCCAGCTCGGGACAGGGCGGGGAAAAACTGTTTTTT. Its translation: CASSGQGGEKLFF.